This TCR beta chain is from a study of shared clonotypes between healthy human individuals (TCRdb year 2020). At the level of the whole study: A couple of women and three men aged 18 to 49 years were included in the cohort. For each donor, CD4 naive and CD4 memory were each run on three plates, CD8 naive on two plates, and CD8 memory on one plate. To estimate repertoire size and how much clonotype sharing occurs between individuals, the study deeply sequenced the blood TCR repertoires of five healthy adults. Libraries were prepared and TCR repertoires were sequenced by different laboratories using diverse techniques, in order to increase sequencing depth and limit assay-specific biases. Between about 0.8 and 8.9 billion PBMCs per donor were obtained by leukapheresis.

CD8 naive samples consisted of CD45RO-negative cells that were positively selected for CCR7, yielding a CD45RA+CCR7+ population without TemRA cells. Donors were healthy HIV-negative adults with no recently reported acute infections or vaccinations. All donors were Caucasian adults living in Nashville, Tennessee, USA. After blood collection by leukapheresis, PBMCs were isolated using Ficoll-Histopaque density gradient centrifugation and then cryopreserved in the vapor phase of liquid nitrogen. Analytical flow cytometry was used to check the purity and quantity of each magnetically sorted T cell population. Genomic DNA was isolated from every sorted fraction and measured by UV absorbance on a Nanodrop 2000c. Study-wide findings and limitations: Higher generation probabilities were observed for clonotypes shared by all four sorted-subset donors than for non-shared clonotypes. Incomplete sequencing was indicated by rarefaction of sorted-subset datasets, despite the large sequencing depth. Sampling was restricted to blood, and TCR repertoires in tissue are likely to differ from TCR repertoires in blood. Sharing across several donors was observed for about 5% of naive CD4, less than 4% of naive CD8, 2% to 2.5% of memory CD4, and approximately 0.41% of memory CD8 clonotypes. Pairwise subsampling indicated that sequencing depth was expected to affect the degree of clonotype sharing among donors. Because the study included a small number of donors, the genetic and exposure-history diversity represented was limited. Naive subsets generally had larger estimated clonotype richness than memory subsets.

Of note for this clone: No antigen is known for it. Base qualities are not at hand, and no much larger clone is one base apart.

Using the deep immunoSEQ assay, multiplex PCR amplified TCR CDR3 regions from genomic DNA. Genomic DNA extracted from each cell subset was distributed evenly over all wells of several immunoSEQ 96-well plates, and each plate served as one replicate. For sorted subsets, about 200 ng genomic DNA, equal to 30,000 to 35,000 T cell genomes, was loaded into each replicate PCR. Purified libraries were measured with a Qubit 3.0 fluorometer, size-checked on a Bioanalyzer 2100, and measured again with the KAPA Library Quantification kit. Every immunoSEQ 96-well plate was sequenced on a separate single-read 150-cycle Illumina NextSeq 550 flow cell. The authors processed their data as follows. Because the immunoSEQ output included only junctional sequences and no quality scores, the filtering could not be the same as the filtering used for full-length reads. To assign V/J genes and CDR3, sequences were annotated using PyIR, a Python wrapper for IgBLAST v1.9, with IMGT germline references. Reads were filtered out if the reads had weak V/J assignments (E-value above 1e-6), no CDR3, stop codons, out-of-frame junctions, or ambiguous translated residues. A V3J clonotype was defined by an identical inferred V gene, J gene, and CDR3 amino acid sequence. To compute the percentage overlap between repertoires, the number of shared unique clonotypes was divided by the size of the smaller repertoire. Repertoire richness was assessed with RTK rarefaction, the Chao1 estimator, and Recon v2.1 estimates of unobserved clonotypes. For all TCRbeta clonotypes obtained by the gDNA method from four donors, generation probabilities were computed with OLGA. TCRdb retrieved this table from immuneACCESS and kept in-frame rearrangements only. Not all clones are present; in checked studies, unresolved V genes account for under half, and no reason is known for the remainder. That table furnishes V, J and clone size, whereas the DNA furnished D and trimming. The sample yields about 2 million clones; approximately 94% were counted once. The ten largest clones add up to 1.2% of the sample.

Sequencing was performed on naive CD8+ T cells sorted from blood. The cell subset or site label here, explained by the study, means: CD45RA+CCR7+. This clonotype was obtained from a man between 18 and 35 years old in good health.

The nucleotide sequence reads TGCGCCAGCAGTGAGTGGGGGGACTCCACAGATACGCAGTATTTT. The translation is CASSEWGDSTDTQYF. The rearrangement combines TRBV10-1 with TRBJ2-3; the D gene is perhaps TRBD2, on 6 matching bases. V is pared back by 1 base and J by 2 bases, with 10 bases lying between the germline termini. CDR1 and CDR2 are read off the germline V gene (reference sequence) as WNHNN and SYGVQD. Spanning cysteine to phenylalanine, the CDR3 consists of 15 amino acids. The DNA shown is the 45-base CDR3, in frame from base 1.